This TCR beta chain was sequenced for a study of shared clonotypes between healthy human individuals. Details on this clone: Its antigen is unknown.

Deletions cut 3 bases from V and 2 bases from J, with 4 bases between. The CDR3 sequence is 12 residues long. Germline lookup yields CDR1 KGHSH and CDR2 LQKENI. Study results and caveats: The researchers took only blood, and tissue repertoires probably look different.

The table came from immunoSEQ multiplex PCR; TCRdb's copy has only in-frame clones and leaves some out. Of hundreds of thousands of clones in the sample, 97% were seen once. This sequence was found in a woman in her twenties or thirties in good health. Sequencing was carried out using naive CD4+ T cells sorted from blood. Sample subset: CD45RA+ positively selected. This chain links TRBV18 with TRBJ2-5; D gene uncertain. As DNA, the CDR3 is TGTGCCAGCTCACCCATACAAGAGACCCAGTACTTC. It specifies CASSPIQETQYF.